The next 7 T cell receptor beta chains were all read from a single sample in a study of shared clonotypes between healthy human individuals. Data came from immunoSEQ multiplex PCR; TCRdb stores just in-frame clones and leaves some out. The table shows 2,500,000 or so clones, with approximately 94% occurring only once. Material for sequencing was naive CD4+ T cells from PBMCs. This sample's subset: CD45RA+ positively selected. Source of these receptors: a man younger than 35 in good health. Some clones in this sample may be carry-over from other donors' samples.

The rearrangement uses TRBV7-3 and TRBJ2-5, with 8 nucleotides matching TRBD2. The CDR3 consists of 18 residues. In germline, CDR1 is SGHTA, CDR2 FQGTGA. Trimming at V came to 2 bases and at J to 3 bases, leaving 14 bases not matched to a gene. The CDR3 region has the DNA TGTGCCAGCAGCTTACTTCCCGGGAGGGGCCTCGTCGAAGAGACCCAGTACTTC. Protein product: CASSLLPGRGLVEETQYF.

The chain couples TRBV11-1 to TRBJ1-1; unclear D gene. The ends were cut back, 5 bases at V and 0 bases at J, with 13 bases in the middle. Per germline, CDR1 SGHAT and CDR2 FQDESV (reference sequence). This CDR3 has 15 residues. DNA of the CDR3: TGTGCCAGCAGCGGCTCAGGATACATGAACACTGAAGCTTTCTTT. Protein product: CASSGSGYMNTEAFF.

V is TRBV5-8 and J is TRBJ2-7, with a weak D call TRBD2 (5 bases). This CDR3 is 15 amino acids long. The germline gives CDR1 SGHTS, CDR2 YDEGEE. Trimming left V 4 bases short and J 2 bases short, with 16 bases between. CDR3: CASSLSPGITYEQYF. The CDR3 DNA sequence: TGTGCCAGCAGCCTCAGTCCCGGGATAACCTACGAGCAGTACTTC.

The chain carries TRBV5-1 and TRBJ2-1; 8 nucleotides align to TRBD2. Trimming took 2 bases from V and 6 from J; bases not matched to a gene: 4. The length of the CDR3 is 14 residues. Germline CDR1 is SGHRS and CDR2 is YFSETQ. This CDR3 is CASSFDTSGNEQFF. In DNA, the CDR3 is TGCGCCAGCAGCTTCGATACTAGCGGCAATGAGCAGTTCTTC.

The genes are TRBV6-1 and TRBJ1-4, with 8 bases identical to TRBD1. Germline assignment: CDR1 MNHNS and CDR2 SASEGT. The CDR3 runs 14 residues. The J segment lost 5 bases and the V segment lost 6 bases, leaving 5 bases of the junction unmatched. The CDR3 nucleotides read TGTGCCAGCAGGCGAAGGACAGGGAATGAAAAACTGTTTTTT. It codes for CASRRRTGNEKLFF.

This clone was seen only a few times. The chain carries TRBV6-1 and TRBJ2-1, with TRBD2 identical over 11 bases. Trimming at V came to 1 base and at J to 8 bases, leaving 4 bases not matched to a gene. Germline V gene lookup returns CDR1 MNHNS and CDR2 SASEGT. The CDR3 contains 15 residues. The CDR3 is CASSEGLAGIHEQFF. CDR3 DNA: TGTGCCAGCAGTGAAGGACTAGCGGGAATCCATGAGCAGTTCTTC.

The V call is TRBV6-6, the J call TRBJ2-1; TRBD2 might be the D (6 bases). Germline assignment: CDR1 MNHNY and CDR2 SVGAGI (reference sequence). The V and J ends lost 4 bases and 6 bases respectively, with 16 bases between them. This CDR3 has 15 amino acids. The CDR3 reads CASSSEGLGSNEQFF. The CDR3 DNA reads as TGTGCCAGCAGTTCGGAGGGTCTTGGTAGCAATGAGCAGTTCTTC.